This TCR beta chain derives from a study of TIL therapy for anti-PD-1-resistant metastatic lung cancer. About the research overall: Most patients had lung adenocarcinoma; a few tumors were EGFR-mutant, two ALK-rearranged; half smoked currently or formerly.

Time point meaning: pre-treatment sample, taken before nivolumab and TIL therapy. Adults with stage 4 NSCLC were enrolled in a phase I trial. The libraries were made with immunoSEQ v3. The method was immunoSEQ multiplex PCR; TCRdb's version includes in-frame clones alone and lacks a portion of them. The sample holds about 21,000 clones; about 70% are singletons and the top ten take nearly 2%. J lost 0 bases, V lost 2 bases, and 10 bases had no gene match. The V gene's germline CDR1 is SGHRS and CDR2 YFSETQ. CDR3 size: 20 residues. This rearrangement joins TRBV5-1 to TRBJ2-3; 15 bases match TRBD2. The receptor's source is a person aged 25 to 85 with non-small cell lung cancer. Sequenced material: blood, taken at baseline. The CDR3 region has the DNA TGCGCCAGCAGCTTCCGAGGACTAGCGGGGGGGCCTGGTAGCACAGATACGCAGTATTTT. It encodes CASSFRGLAGGPGSTDTQYF.